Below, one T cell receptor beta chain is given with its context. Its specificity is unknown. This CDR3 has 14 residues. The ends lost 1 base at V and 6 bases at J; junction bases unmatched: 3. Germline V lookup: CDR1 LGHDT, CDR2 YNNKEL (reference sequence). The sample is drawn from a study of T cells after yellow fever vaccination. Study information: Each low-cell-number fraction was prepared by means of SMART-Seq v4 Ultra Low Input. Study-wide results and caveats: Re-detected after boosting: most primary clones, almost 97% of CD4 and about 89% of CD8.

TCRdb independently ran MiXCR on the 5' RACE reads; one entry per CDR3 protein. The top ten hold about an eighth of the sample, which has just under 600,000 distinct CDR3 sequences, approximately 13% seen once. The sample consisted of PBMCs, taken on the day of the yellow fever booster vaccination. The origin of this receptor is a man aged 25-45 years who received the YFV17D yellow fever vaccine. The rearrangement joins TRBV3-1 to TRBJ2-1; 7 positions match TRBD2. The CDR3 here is CASSQAGRGNEQFF. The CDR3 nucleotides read TGTGCCAGCAGCCAAGCGGGGAGGGGCAATGAGCAGTTCTTC.